These 8 T cell receptor beta chains share one sample of origin, sequenced in a study of shared clonotypes between healthy human individuals. Data came from immunoSEQ multiplex PCR; TCRdb stores just in-frame clones and leaves some out. The sample yields under 1,900,000 clones, just under 99% seen once. The sample was naive CD4+ T cells sorted from blood. Documented subset: CD45RA+ positively selected. Every receptor here comes from a young man in good health.

The V gene is TRBV6-6, the J gene TRBJ2-1; D may be TRBD2 (5 bases). CDR1 MNHNY and CDR2 SVGAGI come from the germline V gene (reference sequence). The V gene lost 2 bases and the J gene lost 5 bases, with 10 bases spanning the gap. The CDR3 covers 14 residues. CDR3 nucleotide sequence: TGTGCCAGCAGTTACAGCGGTTCGAACAATGAGCAGTTCTTC. This gives the protein CASSYSGSNNEQFF.

This rearrangement joins TRBV27 to TRBJ2-5, with a tentative D call TRBD1 (5 bases). The CDR3 runs to 13 residues. From germline, CDR1 is MNHEY and CDR2 SMNVEV (reference sequence). V was pared by 3 bases and J by 5 bases, with 10 bases between. The CDR3 region is CASSFQGWETQYF. CDR3 nucleotide sequence: TGTGCCAGCAGTTTTCAGGGTTGGGAGACCCAGTACTTC.

The genes are TRBV28 and TRBJ2-7; 9 positions agree with TRBD1. In germline, CDR1 is MDHEN, CDR2 SYDVKM. The V segment lost 5 bases and the J segment 4 bases; nucleotides outside the gene matches: 6. The CDR3 is 14 residues long. CDR3 coding DNA: TGTGCCAGCAGTACCGGGACAGGGATGTACGAGCAGTACTTC. Amino acid sequence: CASSTGTGMYEQYF. Full variable domain (missing parts from reference TRBV28 and TRBJ2-7): DVKVTQSSRYLVKRTGEKVFLECVQDMDHENMFWYRQDPGLGLRLIYFSYDVKMKEKGDIPEGYSVSREKKERFSLILESASTNQTSMYLCASSTGTGMYEQYFGPGTRLTVT.

The chain recombines TRBV7-9 with TRBJ2-5; the D gene is possibly TRBD2 (7 bases). This CDR3 is built from 16 residues. Trimming took 1 base from V and 3 from J, leaving 15 bases between them. CDR1 and CDR2 from the germline V gene are SEHNR and FQNEAQ (reference sequence). Here the CDR3 reads CASSLVVGGVEETQYF. Here the CDR3 DNA reads TGTGCCAGCAGCTTAGTGGTAGGGGGGGTTGAAGAGACCCAGTACTTC.

The V call is TRBV9, the J call TRBJ2-6, with TRBD1 as a possible D gene (5 bases). Trimming left V 3 bases short and J 1 base short, with 11 bases between. This CDR3 has 16 amino acids. CDR1 is SGDLS, CDR2 YYNGEE, per germline. The CDR3 reads CASSGSTASGANVLTF. CDR3 sequence (DNA): TGTGCCAGCAGCGGCTCGACAGCTTCTGGGGCCAACGTCCTGACTTTC.

The chain employs TRBV7-2 and TRBJ2-3; no definite D call. Per the germline V gene, CDR1 is SGHTA and CDR2 is FQGNSA. V was pared by 2 bases and J by 6 bases, with 6 bases between. The CDR3 contains 12 residues. The CDR3 DNA sequence: TGTGCCAGCAGCTTACAGGTGGATACGCAGTATTTT. It encodes CASSLQVDTQYF.

The chain recombines TRBV2 with TRBJ1-1; tentatively, D is TRBD1 (5 bases). The CDR3 is 14 residues long. V shed 3 bases and J shed 0 bases, with 8 bases lying between them. The germline gives CDR1 SNHLY, CDR2 FYNNEI. The CDR3 is CASSDQTVNTEAFF. The CDR3 nucleotides are TGTGCCAGCAGTGATCAGACAGTGAACACTGAAGCTTTCTTT.

The chain uses TRBV2 and TRBJ1-2; 7 nucleotides align to TRBD1. This CDR3 spans 14 amino acids. V dropped 3 bases and J dropped 0; count of bases not matched to a gene: 1. Germline V lookup: CDR1 SNHLY, CDR2 FYNNEI. CDR3 protein: CASSEDRSNYGYTF. As DNA, the CDR3 is TGTGCCAGCAGTGAGGACAGGTCTAACTATGGCTACACCTTC.